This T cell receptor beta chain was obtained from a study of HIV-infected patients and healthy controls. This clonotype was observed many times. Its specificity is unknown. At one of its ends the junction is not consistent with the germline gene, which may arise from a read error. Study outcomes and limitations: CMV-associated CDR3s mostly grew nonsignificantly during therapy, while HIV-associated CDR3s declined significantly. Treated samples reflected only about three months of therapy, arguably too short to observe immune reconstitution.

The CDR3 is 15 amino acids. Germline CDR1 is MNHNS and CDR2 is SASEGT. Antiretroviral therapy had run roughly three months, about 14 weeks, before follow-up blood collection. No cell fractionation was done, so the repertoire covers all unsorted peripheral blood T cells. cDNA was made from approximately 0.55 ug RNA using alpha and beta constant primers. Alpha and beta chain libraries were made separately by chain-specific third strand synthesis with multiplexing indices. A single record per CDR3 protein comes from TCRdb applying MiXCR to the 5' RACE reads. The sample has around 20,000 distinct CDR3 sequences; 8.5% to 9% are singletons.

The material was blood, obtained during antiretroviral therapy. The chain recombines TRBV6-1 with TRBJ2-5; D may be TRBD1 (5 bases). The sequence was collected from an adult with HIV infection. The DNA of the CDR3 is TGTGCCAGCACTGAAAGGGAAAGGGGAAGGGAGACCCAGTACTTC. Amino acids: CASTERERGRETQYF.